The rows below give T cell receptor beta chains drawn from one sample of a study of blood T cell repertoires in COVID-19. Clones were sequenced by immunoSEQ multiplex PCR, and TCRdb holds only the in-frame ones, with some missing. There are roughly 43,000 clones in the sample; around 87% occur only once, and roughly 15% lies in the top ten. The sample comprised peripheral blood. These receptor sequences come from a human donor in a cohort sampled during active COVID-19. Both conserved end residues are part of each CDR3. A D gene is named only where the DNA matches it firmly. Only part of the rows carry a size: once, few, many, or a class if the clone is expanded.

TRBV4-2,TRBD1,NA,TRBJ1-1,CASSQDRVRAEAFF,TGTGCCAGCAGCCAGGACAGGGTTCGCGCTGAAGCTTTCTTT
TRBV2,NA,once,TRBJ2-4,CASSANRENIQYF,TGTGCCAGCAGTGCGAACAGAGAAAACATTCAGTACTTC
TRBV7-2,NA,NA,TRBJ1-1,CASSLRGTGTEAFF,TGTGCCAGCAGCTTAAGGGGTACGGGCACTGAAGCTTTCTTT
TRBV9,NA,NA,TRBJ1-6,CASSPHVGRGTSSPLHF,TGTGCCAGCAGCCCCCACGTGGGGCGCGGGACTAGTTCACCCCTCCACTTT
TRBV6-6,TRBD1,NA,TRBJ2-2,CASKTGQGDTGELFF,TGTGCCAGCAAGACGGGACAGGGGGACACCGGGGAGCTGTTTTTT
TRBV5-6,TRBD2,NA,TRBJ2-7,CASSSRVGGVEYF,TGTGCCAGCAGCTCGCGGGTGGGAGGGGTGGAGTACTTC
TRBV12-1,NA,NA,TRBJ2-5,CASSFYEREGRETQYF,TGTGCCAGCAGCTTTTATGAGCGGGAGGGCCGGGAGACCCAGTACTTC
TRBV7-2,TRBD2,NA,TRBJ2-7,CASSLSIAGLEQYF,TGTGCCAGCAGCCTATCAATAGCGGGCCTCGAGCAGTACTTC
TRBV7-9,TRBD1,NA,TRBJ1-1,CASSNPGTGGSRAFF,TGTGCCAGCAGCAACCCCGGGACAGGGGGCTCACGAGCTTTCTTT
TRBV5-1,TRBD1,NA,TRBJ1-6,CASSTGTGISPLHF,TGCGCCAGCAGCACCGGGACAGGGATTTCACCCCTCCACTTT
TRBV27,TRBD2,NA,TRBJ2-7,CASSPGLAGYPYEQYF,TGTGCCAGCAGTCCAGGACTAGCGGGATACCCCTACGAGCAGTACTTC
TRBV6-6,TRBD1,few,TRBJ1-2,CASSYLQGATYGYTF,TGTGCCAGCAGTTACTTACAGGGGGCCACCTATGGCTACACCTTC
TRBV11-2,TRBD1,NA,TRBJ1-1,CASSTRQGRLMNTEAFF,TGTGCCAGCAGCACCCGACAGGGTCGTCTTATGAACACTGAAGCTTTCTTT
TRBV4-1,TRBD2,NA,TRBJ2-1,CASSQGAGEAYNEQFF,TGCGCCAGCAGCCAGGGAGCGGGGGAAGCCTACAATGAGCAGTTCTTC
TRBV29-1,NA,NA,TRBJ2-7,CSVGTRLTYEQYF,TGCAGCGTTGGTACTAGACTAACCTACGAGCAGTACTTC
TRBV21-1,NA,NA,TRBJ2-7,CASSRPPTGASYEQYF,TGTGCCAGCAGCAGACCGCCGACAGGGGCCTCCTACGAGCAGTACTTC
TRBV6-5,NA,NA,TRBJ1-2,CASSYFGGDYGYTF,TGTGCCAGCAGTTACTTCGGGGGGGACTATGGCTACACCTTC
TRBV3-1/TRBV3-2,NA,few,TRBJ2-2,CASSQMQGANTGELFF,TGTGCCAGCAGCCAAATGCAGGGTGCGAACACCGGGGAGCTGTTTTTT
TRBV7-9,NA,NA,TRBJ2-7,CASSSTRREQYF,TGTGCCAGCAGCTCCACGAGGCGGGAGCAGTACTTC